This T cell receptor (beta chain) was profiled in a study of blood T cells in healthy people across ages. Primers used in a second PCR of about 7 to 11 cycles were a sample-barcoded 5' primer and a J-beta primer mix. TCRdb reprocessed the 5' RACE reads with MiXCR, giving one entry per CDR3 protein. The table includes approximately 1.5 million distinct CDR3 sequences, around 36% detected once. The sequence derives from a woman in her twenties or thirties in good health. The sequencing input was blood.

In DNA form, the CDR3 reads TGTGCCAGCAGTGCCCGACAGGGGGCGTTCACTGAAGCTTTCTTT. Residues: CASSARQGAFTEAFF. The chain combines TRBV27 with TRBJ1-1; 10 nucleotides line up with TRBD1. CDR3 length: 15 amino acids. Trimming at V came to 5 bases and at J to 4 bases, leaving 7 bases not matched to a gene. From germline, CDR1 is MNHEY and CDR2 SMNVEV (reference sequence).